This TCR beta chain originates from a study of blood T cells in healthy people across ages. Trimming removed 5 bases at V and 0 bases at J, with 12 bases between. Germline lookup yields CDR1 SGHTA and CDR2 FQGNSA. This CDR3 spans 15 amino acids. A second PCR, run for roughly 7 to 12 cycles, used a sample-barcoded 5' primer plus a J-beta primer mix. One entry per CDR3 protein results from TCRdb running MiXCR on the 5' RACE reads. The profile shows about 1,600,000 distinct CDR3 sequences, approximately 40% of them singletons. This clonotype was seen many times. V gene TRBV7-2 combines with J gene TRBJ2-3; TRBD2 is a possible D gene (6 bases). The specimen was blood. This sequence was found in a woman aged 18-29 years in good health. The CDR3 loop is CASSLRRGSTDTQYF. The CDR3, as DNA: TGTGCCAGCAGCCTTAGGAGGGGTAGCACAGATACGCAGTATTTT.